Presented here are 10 T cell receptor beta chains from one specimen sequenced in a study of T cells expressing NK-cell markers. For each CDR3 protein, TCRdb gives one entry from its re-call of the 5' RACE reads, without DNA. Its listing shows 500,000 to 700,000 distinct CDR3 sequences. The sequenced material came from blood T cells: a sorted CD56 or NKG2C T cell subset, CD4+ or CD8+ T cells, or bulk PBMC T cells (not recorded which). Receptors originate from a man aged 18 to 29 in good health.

This chain joins TRBV24-1 and TRBJ2-2. The CDR3 loop spans 13 amino acids. Germline CDR1 is KGHDR and CDR2 is SFDVKD. The CDR3 spells CATSDPALGELFF.

The V and J genes are TRBV12-3 or TRBV12-4 and TRBJ2-1. The CDR3 contains 14 residues. The CDR3 loop is CASSSDGAYNEQFF.

This rearrangement joins TRBV20-1 to TRBJ1-4; the D call from TCRdb, TRBD1, cannot be confirmed without DNA. There are 14 residues in the CDR3. Germline assignment: CDR1 DFQATT and CDR2 SNEGSKA (reference sequence). The CDR3 here is CSARREGAGEKLFF.

This CDR3 reads CASSLPSGRADTQYF. The rearrangement links TRBV7-2 to TRBJ2-3; TCRdb indicates TRBD2, and absent DNA this call remains unverified. The CDR3 has 15 amino acids. The germline V gene has CDR1 SGHTA and CDR2 FQGNSA. The full variable domain, in which reference TRBV7-2 and TRBJ2-3 provide the parts outside the CDR3, is GAGVSQSPSNKVTEKGKDVELRCDPISGHTALYWYRQSLGQGLEFLIYFQGNSAPDKSGLPSDRFSAERTGGSVSTLTIQRTQQEDSAVYLCASSLPSGRADTQYFGPGTRLTVL.

The chain joins TRBV9 to TRBJ2-3; lacking DNA, the TRBD1 call made by TCRdb goes unchecked. The CDR3 runs to 15 residues. Germline V gene data show CDR1 as SGDLS and CDR2 as YYNGEE. The CDR3 reads CASSVEGYDTDTQYF.

This chain connects TRBV30 to TRBJ2-2. This CDR3 region has 14 residues. Germline V gene lookup returns CDR1 GTSNPN and CDR2 SVGIG (reference sequence). CDR3 loop: CAWSVRQYTGELFF.

The V gene is TRBV5-1, the J gene TRBJ2-2. The length of the CDR3 is 13 residues. Germline CDR1 reads SGHRS; CDR2 reads YFSETQ. This CDR3 reads CASRWKGSGELFF. Based on the CDR3 plus reference TRBV5-1 and TRBJ2-2, the full variable domain is KAGVTQTPRYLIKTRGQQVTLSCSPISGHRSVSWYQQTPGQGLQFLFEYFSETQRNKGNFPGRFSGRQFSNSRSEMNVSTLELGDSALYLCASRWKGSGELFFGEGSRLTVL.

The chain uses TRBV7-9 and TRBJ2-7; the D gene TCRdb calls, TRBD1, cannot be checked with no DNA. Germline V lookup: CDR1 SEHNR, CDR2 FQNEAQ (reference sequence). The CDR3 runs 13 residues. The CDR3 loop reads CASSPGSSAEQYF.

V and J are TRBV12-3 or TRBV12-4 and TRBJ2-2; lacking DNA, the TRBD1 call made by TCRdb goes unchecked. This CDR3 comprises 14 residues. The CDR3: CASRGQGFAGELFF.

The V gene is TRBV7-9, the J gene TRBJ2-5; TCRdb indicates TRBD1, and absent DNA this call remains unverified. Germline CDR1 SEHNR, CDR2 FQNEAQ (reference sequence). This CDR3 is built from 14 residues. CDR3 residues: CASSSTGLKETQYF.